This is a list of T cell receptor beta chains from one sample in a study of blood T cell repertoires in COVID-19. The repertoire was sequenced with immunoSEQ multiplex PCR; TCRdb's copy has only in-frame clones and lacks some. The sample gives around 20,000 clones, 89% of which show up once; 5% to 6.5% is in the top ten. Sequencing was performed on peripheral blood. The receptors shown here come from a human donor in a cohort sampled during active COVID-19. The CDR3 runs from the conserved cysteine through the conserved F or W. D genes are given only for firm matches. Only part of the rows carry a size: once, few, many, or a class if the clone is expanded.

clone size	J gene	V gene	D gene	CDR3 DNA	CDR3 protein
NA	TRBJ1-2	TRBV14	TRBD1	TGTGCCAGCAGCCCAGGGACAGAGATTGGCTACACCTTC	CASSPGTEIGYTF
NA	TRBJ1-2	TRBV9	NA	TGTGCCAGCAGCTTTACAGGGTCTAACTATGGCTACACCTTC	CASSFTGSNYGYTF
NA	TRBJ1-3	TRBV2	NA	TGTGCCAGCAAATGGAGGGGAGGTTCTCTGGGAAACACCATATATTTT	CASKWRGGSLGNTIYF
NA	TRBJ2-1	TRBV14	TRBD1	TGTGCCAGCAGCCAAGGGCGGACAGGGAGACTTTTCAATGAGCAGTTCTTC	CASSQGRTGRLFNEQFF
NA	TRBJ2-2	TRBV5-1	NA	TGCGCCAGCAGCTTACTGGGCGGGTCCGGGGAGCTGTTTTTT	CASSLLGGSGELFF
NA	TRBJ2-7	TRBV6-5	TRBD1	TGTGCCAGCAGCAGGGGGCGGTCCTACGAGCAGTACTTC	CASSRGRSYEQYF
NA	TRBJ2-5	TRBV28	NA	TGTGCCAGCACCCTGGAGGGGGCCGAAGAGACCCAGTACTTC	CASTLEGAEETQYF
NA	TRBJ2-1	TRBV2	TRBD2	TGTGCCAGCAAGCGGGAGAGGTTTGAGCAGTTCTTC	CASKRERFEQFF
NA	TRBJ2-1	TRBV12-3/TRBV12-4	NA	TGTGCCAGCAGTTTATCTAGAACTCAGGAGCAGTTCTTC	CASSLSRTQEQFF
NA	TRBJ2-1	TRBV5-5	NA	TGTGCCAGCAGCTTCCCTAGCTGGGGAGGGGGCTACAATGAGCAGTTCTTC	CASSFPSWGGGYNEQFF
NA	TRBJ2-2	TRBV7-2	TRBD2	TGTGCCAGCAGCACGCCTTCCCTAGCGGGAACCGGGGAGCTGTTTTTT	CASSTPSLAGTGELFF
NA	TRBJ2-2	TRBV11-3	NA	TGTGCCAGCAGCCCCAGGAAGGCCGGGGAGCTGTTTTTT	CASSPRKAGELFF
once	TRBJ2-3	TRBV11-2	TRBD2	TGTGCCAGCAGGAACCTAGCGGGAGGGCGGAATACGCAGTATTTT	CASRNLAGGRNTQYF
NA	TRBJ2-1	TRBV19	NA	TGTGCCAGTAGTATGGGGGCGGATTACAATGAGCAGTTCTTC	CASSMGADYNEQFF
NA	TRBJ1-1	TRBV30	NA	TGTGCCTGGAGTGTGGGTGCAGGCACTGAAGCTTTCTTT	CAWSVGAGTEAFF
NA	TRBJ2-5	TRBV3-1/TRBV3-2	TRBD2	TGTGCCAGCAGCCAATGGGGCGGGAGTGACGGGAAGACCCAGTACTTC	CASSQWGGSDGKTQYF
NA	TRBJ2-3	TRBV7-8	NA	TGTGCCAGCGGGACTACAGATACGCAGTATTTT	CASGTTDTQYF
NA	TRBJ2-5	TRBV5-1	TRBD1	TGCGCCAGCAGCCCGGGACAGACACAAGAGACCCAGTACTTC	CASSPGQTQETQYF
NA	TRBJ2-2	TRBV7-6	TRBD2	TGTGCCAGCAGCCGAAGGACTAGCGGGAGCCCCGGGGAGCTGTTTTTT	CASSRRTSGSPGELFF
NA	TRBJ2-7	TRBV6-5	TRBD2	TGTGCCAGCAGTTATGGGGGACTAGCCGCGGACGAGCAGTACTTC	CASSYGGLAADEQYF
NA	TRBJ2-7	TRBV3-1/TRBV3-2	TRBD2	TGTGCCAGCAGCCCGAGGACTAGCGAATACGAGCAGTACTTC	CASSPRTSEYEQYF
few	TRBJ1-2	TRBV19	NA	TGTGCCAGTAGTATGGGGCCGAACTATGGCTACACCTTC	CASSMGPNYGYTF
NA	TRBJ1-1	TRBV3-1/TRBV3-2	NA	TGTGCCAGCTACCCGACAGGCCTTTCGAAAGAAGCTTTCTTT	CASYPTGLSKEAFF
NA	TRBJ1-5	TRBV19	TRBD1	TGTGCCAGTAGTATAGAGACAGGGAATCAGCCCCAGCATTTT	CASSIETGNQPQHF
NA	TRBJ1-1	TRBV27	NA	TGTGCCAGCAGTTTCGGGGGGGTGAACACTGAAGCTTTCTTT	CASSFGGVNTEAFF
once	TRBJ2-5	TRBV9	NA	TGTGCCAGCAGCGTAGGGAGGGGTAGCCAAGAGACCCAGTACTTC	CASSVGRGSQETQYF
NA	TRBJ2-5	TRBV19	NA	TGTGCCAGTAGTATTAGGGGAAAAGGCGAAGAGACCCAGTACTTC	CASSIRGKGEETQYF
NA	TRBJ2-3	TRBV7-9	TRBD2	TGTGCCAGCAGCCCGACTAGCGGGAGTGCAGATACGCAGTATTTT	CASSPTSGSADTQYF
NA	TRBJ1-2	TRBV3-1/TRBV3-2	TRBD1	TGTGCCAGCAGCCAAGCCGGGACAGGGGGCTCAAGTGGCTACACCTTC	CASSQAGTGGSSGYTF
NA	TRBJ2-3	TRBV7-8	NA	TGTGCCAGCAGTTCCCAAGCCAGACGGGGCACAGATACGCAGTATTTT	CASSSQARRGTDTQYF
NA	TRBJ2-7	TRBV5-5	TRBD1	TGTGCCAGCAGCCCGCCGGGACAGGGGACCTACGAGCAGTACTTC	CASSPPGQGTYEQYF
NA	TRBJ1-3	TRBV28	NA	TGTGCCAGCAGCGTTTCCCTCGGGAGATCTGGAAACACCATATATTTT	CASSVSLGRSGNTIYF
once	TRBJ1-5	TRBV11-2	TRBD1	TGTGCCAGCAGCTTAGGGACAGGGGGCGCCCGGAGCAATCAGCCCCAGCATTTT	CASSLGTGGARSNQPQHF
NA	TRBJ1-5	TRBV3-1/TRBV3-2	TRBD1	TGTGCCAGCAGCCAAGGGACAGGAGAACGACAGCCCCAGCATTTT	CASSQGTGERQPQHF
NA	TRBJ1-3	TRBV6-5	TRBD1	TGTGCCAGCAGTTTGACAGGGGGCTATGCTGGAAACACCATATATTTT	CASSLTGGYAGNTIYF
NA	TRBJ1-4	TRBV15	TRBD1	TGTGCCACCAGCAGAGACAGGGGGGCTGAAAAACTGTTTTTT	CATSRDRGAEKLFF
NA	TRBJ2-3	TRBV4-1	TRBD2	TGCGCCAGCAGCCAAAGGCGGGAGGTTACAGATACGCAGTATTTT	CASSQRREVTDTQYF